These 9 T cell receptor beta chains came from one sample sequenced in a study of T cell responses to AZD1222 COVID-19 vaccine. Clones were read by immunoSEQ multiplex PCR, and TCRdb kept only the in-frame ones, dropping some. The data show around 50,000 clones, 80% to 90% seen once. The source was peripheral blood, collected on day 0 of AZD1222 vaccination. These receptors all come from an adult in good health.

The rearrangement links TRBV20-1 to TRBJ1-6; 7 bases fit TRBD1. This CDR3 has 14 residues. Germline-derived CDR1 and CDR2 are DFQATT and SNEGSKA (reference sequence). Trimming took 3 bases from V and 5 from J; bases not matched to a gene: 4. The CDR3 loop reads CSASSGTDNSPLHF. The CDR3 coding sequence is TGCAGTGCTAGTTCAGGGACAGATAATTCACCCCTCCACTTT.

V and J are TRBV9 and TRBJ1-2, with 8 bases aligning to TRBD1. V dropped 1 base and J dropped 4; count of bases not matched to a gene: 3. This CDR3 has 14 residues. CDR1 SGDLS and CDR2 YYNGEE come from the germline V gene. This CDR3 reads CASSVTGGPYGYTF. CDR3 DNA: TGTGCCAGCAGCGTAACAGGGGGTCCCTATGGCTACACCTTC.

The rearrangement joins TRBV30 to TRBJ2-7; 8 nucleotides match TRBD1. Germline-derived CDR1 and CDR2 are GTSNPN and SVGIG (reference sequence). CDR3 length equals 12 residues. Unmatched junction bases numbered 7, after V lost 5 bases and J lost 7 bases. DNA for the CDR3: TGTGCCTGGGGCAGGGGGCTTCGGGAGCAGTACTTC. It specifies CAWGRGLREQYF.

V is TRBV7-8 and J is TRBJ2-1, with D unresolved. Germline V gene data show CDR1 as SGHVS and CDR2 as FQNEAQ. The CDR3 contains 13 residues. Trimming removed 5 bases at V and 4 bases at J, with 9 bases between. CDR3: CASSAQRYNEQFF. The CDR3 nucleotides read TGTGCCAGCAGCGCACAGAGGTACAATGAGCAGTTCTTC. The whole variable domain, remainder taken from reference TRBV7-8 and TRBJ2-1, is GAGVSQSPRYKVAKRGQDVALRCDPISGHVSLFWYQQALGQGPEFLTYFQNEAQLDKSGLPSDRFFAERPEGSVSTLKIQRTQQEDSAVYLCASSAQRYNEQFFGPGTRLTVL.

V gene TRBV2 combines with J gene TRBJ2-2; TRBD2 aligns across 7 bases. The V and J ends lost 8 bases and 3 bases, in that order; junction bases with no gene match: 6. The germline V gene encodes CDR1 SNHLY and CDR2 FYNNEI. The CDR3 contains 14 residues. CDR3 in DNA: TGTGCCAGCTCTCTAGCGGTTGACACCGGGGAGCTGTTTTTT. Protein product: CASSLAVDTGELFF.

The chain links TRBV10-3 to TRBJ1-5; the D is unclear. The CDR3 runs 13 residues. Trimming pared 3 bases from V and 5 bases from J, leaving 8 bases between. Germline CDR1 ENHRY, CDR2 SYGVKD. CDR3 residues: CAISDPDHQPQHF. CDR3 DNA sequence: TGTGCCATCAGTGACCCGGACCATCAGCCCCAGCATTTT.

CDR3 DNA sequence: TGTGCCAGCAGTTATTTCGGGACCCAGTACTTC. This sequence encodes CASSYFGTQYF. The J gene is TRBJ2-5, the V gene TRBV6-5; D is unresolved. The germline gives CDR1 MNHEY, CDR2 SVGAGI. V was cut by 3 bases and J by 7 bases, with 6 bases left in between. This CDR3 contains 11 residues.

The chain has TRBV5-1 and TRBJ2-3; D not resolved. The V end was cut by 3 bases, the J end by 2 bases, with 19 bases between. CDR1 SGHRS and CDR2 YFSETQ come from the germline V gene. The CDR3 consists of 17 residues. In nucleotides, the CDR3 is TGCGCCAGCAGCTCGCCTTCGATTCCATCATACACAGATACGCAGTATTTT. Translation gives CASSSPSIPSYTDTQYF.

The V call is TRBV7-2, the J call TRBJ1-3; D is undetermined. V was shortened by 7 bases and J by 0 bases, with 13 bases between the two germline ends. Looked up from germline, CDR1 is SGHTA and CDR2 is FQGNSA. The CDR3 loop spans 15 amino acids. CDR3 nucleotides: TGTGCCAGCACCCCTGACGCCAGCTCTGGAAACACCATATATTTT. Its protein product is CASTPDASSGNTIYF.